This T cell receptor (beta chain) was found in a study of cytomegalovirus exposure and HLA in healthy donors. The donors gave bone marrow, and they were healthy. PCR amplification relied on 60 Vbeta primers (plus 13 Jbeta primers). Produced via immunoSEQ multiplex PCR; TCRdb's table is partial and in-frame only. The sample lists 75,000 to 100,000 clones; about four fifths were seen once. Between the trimmed V and J ends, which lost 5 bases and 5 bases, there was a span of 18 bases. In germline, CDR1 is SNHLY, CDR2 FYNNEI. This CDR3 comprises 16 residues. The source material was PBMCs. This receptor was taken from a man aged 30 to 39 in good health and CMV-seronegative. The chain combines TRBV2 with TRBJ2-2; maybe TRBD2 (6 bases). CDR3 amino acids: CASSIRAGTRTGELFF. DNA for the CDR3: TGTGCCAGCAGTATCCGGGCGGGAACTAGAACCGGGGAGCTGTTTTTT.